The 7 T cell receptor beta chains below come from one sample, sequenced in a study of T cells in Graves' hyperthyroidism and ophthalmopathy. RNA transcripts provided the source from which TCR beta CDR3 regions were amplified. Initially, a first-round RT-PCR of the TCR CDR3 employed the HTBI primer set. TCRdb re-called the multiplex PCR reads through MiXCR, storing one row per CDR3 protein. The sample has 370,000 or so distinct CDR3 sequences, 20% to 25% seen once. Sequencing used blood. The receptor set was obtained from a man aged 45-65 years with Graves' hyperthyroidism.

This chain joins TRBV27 and TRBJ1-6, with D hard to call. V lost 3 bases and J 9 bases, leaving 12 bases between the germline ends. The germline V gene has CDR1 MNHEY and CDR2 SMNVEV (reference sequence). This CDR3 is 14 amino acids long. CDR3 DNA sequence: TGTGCCAGCAGTTTCGTGGGTGTTGGTTCACCCCTCCACTTT. This translates into CASSFVGVGSPLHF.

This clonotype was counted only a few times. The gene calls are TRBV14 and TRBJ2-7; D remains ambiguous. V was cut by 1 base and J by 9 bases, with 7 bases left in between. CDR3 length equals 11 residues. The germline V gene has CDR1 SGHDN and CDR2 FVKESK. The CDR3 DNA sequence: TGTGCCAGCAGCCAAGGGCTGGGGCAGTACTTC. This encodes CASSQGLGQYF. Looking up the rest from reference TRBV14 and TRBJ2-7 gives the full variable domain: EAGVTQFPSHSVIEKGQTVTLRCDPISGHDNLYWYRRVMGKEIKFLLHFVKESKQDESGMPNNRFLAERTGGTYSTLKVQPAELEDSGVYFCASSQGLGQYFGPGTRLTVT.

V is TRBV5-1 and J is TRBJ2-5; 11 nucleotides agree with TRBD1. Germline CDR1 reads SGHRS; CDR2 reads YFSETQ. There are 17 residues in the CDR3. The ends lost 4 bases at V and 4 bases at J; junction bases unmatched: 12. CDR3 sequence: CASSRTPGTGGGETQYF. CDR3 coding DNA: TGCGCCAGCAGCCGTACCCCCGGGACAGGGGGAGGAGAGACCCAGTACTTC.

This clonotype has only a few counts. V and J are TRBV20-1 and TRBJ2-6; TRBD1 matches 7 bases. Germline V gene data show CDR1 as DFQATT and CDR2 as SNEGSKA (reference sequence). The CDR3 extends over 14 amino acids. With 6 bases clipped from V and 2 bases from J, the junction kept 4 bases outside the gene matches. The CDR3 coding sequence is TGCAGTGCACCTGACAGGGCTGGGGCCAACGTCCTGACTTTC. Translated: CSAPDRAGANVLTF.

The sample holds many counts of this clonotype. This chain links TRBV5-1 with TRBJ1-2; TRBD1 is a possible D gene (5 bases). CDR3 size: 14 residues. V was trimmed by 3 bases and J by 2 bases, leaving 11 bases between them. Germline V lookup: CDR1 SGHRS, CDR2 YFSETQ. CDR3 nucleotides: TGCGCCAGCAGCTCCGGGACGGGGAACTATGGCTACACCTTC. Its protein product is CASSSGTGNYGYTF.

This chain links TRBV19 with TRBJ1-5, with no clear D. The CDR3 totals 14 residues. Trimming removed 2 bases at V and 3 bases at J, with 8 bases between. Germline loops: CDR1 LNHDA, CDR2 SQIVND (reference sequence). The CDR3 sequence: CASSIQQSNQPQHF. The CDR3 DNA reads TGTGCCAGTAGTATACAACAGTCCAATCAGCCCCAGCATTTT.

The rearrangement joins TRBV5-1 to TRBJ1-1, with TRBD1 matching 9 bases. Looked up from germline, CDR1 is SGHRS and CDR2 is YFSETQ. V lost 4 bases, J lost 1 base, and 5 bases stayed unmatched. The CDR3 length is 15 residues. The CDR3: CASSLRTGENTEAFF. The CDR3, as DNA: TGCGCCAGCAGCCTCAGGACAGGGGAGAACACTGAAGCTTTCTTT.